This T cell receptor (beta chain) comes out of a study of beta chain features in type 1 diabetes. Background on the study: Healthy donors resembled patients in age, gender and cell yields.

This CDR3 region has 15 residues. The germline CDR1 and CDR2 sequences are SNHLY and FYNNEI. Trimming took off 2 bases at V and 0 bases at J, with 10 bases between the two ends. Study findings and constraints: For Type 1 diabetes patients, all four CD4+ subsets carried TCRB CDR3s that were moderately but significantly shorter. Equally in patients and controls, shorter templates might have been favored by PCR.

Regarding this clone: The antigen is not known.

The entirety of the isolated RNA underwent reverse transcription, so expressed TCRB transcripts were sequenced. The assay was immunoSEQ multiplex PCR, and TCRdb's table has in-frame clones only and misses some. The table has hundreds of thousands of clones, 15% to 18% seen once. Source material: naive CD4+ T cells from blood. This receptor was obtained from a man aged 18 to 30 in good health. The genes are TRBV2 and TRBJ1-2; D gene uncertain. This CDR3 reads CASSEQDTANYGYTF. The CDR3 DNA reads TGTGCCAGCAGTGAACAAGACACCGCTAACTATGGCTACACCTTC.